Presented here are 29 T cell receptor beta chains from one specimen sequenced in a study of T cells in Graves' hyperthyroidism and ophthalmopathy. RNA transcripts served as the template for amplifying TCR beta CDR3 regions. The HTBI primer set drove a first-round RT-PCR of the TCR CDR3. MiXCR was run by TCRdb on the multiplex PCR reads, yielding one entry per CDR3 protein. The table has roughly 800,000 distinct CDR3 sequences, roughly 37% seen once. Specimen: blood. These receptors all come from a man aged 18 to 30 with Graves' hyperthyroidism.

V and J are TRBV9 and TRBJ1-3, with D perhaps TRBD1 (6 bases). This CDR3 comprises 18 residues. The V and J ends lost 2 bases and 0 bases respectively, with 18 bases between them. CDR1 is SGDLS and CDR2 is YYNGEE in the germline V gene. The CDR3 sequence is CASSVAGARKSSGNTIYF. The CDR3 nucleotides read TGTGCCAGCAGCGTTGCAGGGGCTAGGAAAAGCTCTGGAAACACCATATATTTT.

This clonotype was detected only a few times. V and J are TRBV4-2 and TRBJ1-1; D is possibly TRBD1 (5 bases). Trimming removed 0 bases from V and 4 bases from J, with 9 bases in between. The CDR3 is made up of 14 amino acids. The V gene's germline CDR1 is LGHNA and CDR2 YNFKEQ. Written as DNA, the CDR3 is TGTGCCAGCAGCCAAGACAGGGAGGGCACTGAAGCTTTCTTT. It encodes CASSQDREGTEAFF.

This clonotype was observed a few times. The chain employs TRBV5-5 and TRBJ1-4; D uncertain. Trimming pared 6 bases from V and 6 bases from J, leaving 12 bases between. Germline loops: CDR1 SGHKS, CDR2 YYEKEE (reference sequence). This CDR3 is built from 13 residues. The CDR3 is CASTFGSDEKLFF. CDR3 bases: TGTGCCAGCACTTTCGGGAGTGATGAAAAACTGTTTTTT. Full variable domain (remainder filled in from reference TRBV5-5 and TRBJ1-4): DAGVTQSPTHLIKTRGQQVTLRCSPISGHKSVSWYQQVLGQGPQFIFQYYEKEERGRGNFPDRFSARQFPNYSSELNVNALLLGDSALYLCASTFGSDEKLFFGSGTQLSVL.

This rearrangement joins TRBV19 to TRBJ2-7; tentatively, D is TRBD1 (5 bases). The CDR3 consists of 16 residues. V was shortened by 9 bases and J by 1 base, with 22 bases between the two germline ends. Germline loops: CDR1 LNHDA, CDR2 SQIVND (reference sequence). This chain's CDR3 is CASSSQTDISSYEQYF. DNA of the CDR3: TGTGCCAGCAGCTCCCAGACAGACATCTCTTCCTACGAGCAGTACTTC.

CDR3 loop: CASSFDRGLGEKLFF. For the CDR3, the DNA is TGTGCCAGCAGCTTCGACAGGGGATTAGGCGAAAAACTGTTTTTT. J is TRBJ1-4 and V is TRBV11-2; TRBD1 agrees at 8 bases. The germline V gene has CDR1 SGHAT and CDR2 FQNNGV. With 3 bases clipped from V and 8 bases from J, the junction kept 8 bases outside the gene matches. The CDR3 sequence is 15 residues long.

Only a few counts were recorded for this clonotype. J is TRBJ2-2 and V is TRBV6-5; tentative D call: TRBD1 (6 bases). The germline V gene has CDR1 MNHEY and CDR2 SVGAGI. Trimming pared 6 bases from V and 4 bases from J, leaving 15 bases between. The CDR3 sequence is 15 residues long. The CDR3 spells CASRMGQSLTGELFF. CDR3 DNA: TGTGCCAGCAGAATGGGACAAAGCCTCACCGGGGAGCTGTTTTTT.

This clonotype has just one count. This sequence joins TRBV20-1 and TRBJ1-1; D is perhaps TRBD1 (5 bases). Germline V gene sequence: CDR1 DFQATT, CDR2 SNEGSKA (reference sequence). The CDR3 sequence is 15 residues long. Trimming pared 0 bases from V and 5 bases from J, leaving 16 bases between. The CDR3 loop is CSARDPGVRGTEAFF. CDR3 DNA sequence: TGCAGTGCTAGAGATCCGGGCGTGAGGGGTACTGAAGCTTTCTTT.

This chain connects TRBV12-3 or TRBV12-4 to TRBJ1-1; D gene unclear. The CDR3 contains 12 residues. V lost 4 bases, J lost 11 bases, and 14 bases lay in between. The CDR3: CASSSFLDRAFF. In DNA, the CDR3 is TGTGCCAGCAGTTCATTCCTGGACCGGGCTTTCTTT.

CDR3 loop: CASSTRGGLDYGYTF. The CDR3 nucleotides read TGTGCCAGTAGTACTAGGGGGGGGCTTGACTATGGCTACACCTTC. The V gene is TRBV19, the J gene TRBJ1-2; the D gene is possibly TRBD1 (6 bases). Trimming cost V 4 bases and J 3 bases, with 15 bases left between them. The CDR3 is 15 amino acids. CDR1 is LNHDA, CDR2 SQIVND, per germline (reference sequence).

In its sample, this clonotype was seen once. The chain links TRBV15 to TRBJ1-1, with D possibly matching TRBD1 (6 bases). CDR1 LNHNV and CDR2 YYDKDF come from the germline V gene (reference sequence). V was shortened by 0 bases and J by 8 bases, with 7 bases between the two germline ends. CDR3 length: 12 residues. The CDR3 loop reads CATSREGGEAFF. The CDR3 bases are TGTGCCACCAGCAGAGAGGGGGGCGAAGCTTTCTTT.

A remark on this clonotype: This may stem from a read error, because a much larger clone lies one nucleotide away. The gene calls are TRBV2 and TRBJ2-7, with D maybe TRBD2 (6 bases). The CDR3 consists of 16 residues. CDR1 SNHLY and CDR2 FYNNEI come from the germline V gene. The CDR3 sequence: CASGEAWRDRLGEQYF. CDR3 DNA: TGTGCCAGCGGTGAAGCTTGGCGGGACCGACTCGGGGAGCAGTACTTC.

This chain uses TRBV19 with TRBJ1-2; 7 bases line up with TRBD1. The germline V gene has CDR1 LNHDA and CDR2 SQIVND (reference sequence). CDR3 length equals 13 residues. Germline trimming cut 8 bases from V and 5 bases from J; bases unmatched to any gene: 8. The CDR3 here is CASSIDREYGYTF. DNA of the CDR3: TGTGCCAGTTCAATAGACAGGGAGTATGGCTACACCTTC. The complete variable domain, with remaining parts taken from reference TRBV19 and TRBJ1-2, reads DGGITQSPKYLFRKEGQNVTLSCEQNLNHDAMYWYRQDPGQGLRLIYYSQIVNDFQKGDIAEGYSVSREKKESFPLTVTSAQKNPTAFYLCASSIDREYGYTFGSGTRLTVV.

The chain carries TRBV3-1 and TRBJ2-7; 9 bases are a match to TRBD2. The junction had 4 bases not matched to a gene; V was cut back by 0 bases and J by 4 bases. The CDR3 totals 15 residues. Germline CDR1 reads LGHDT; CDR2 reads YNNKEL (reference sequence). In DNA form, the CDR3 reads TGTGCCAGCAGCCAAGAGCCTAGCGGGATTTACGAGCAGTACTTC. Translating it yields CASSQEPSGIYEQYF.

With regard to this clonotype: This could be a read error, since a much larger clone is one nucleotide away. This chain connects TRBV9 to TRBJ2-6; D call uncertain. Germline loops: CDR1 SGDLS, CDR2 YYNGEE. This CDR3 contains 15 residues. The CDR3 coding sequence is TGTGCCAGCAGCGTAGTTCCCTCTGCGGCCAACGTCCTGACTTTC. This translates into CASSVVPSAANVLTF.

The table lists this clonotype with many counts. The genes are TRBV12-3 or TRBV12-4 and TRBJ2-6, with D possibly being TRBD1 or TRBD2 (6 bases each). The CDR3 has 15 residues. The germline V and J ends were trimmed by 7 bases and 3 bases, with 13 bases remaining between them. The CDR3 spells CASTLRGGGANVLTF. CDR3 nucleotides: TGTGCCAGCACCCTCAGGGGAGGTGGGGCCAACGTCCTGACTTTC.

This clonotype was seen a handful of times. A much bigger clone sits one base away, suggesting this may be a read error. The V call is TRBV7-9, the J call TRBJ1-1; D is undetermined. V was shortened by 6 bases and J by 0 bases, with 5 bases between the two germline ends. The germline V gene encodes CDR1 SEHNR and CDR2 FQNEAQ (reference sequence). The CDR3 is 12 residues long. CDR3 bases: TGTGCCAGCAGGTGGATGAACACTGAAGCTTTCTTT. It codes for CASRWMNTEAFF.

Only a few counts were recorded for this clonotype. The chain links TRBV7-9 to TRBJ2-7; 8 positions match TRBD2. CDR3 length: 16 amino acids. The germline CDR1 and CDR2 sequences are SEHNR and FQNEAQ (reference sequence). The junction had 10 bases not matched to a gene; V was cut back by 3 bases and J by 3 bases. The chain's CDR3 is CASSLLVGTRGYEQYF. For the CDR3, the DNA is TGTGCCAGCAGCTTGCTGGTGGGGACTAGGGGCTACGAGCAGTACTTC.

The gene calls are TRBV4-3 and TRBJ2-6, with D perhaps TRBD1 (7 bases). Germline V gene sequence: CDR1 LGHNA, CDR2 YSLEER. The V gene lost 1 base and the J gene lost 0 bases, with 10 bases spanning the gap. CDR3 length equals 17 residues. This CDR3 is CASSQAGGISGANVLTF. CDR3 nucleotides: TGCGCCAGCAGCCAAGCAGGGGGGATCTCTGGGGCCAACGTCCTGACTTTC.

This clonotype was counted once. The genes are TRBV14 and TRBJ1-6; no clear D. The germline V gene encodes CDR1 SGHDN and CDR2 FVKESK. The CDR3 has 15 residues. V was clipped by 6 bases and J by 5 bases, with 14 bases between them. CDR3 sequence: CASSPSAGNNSPLHF. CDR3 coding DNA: TGTGCCAGCAGTCCCAGCGCGGGGAATAATTCACCCCTCCACTTT.

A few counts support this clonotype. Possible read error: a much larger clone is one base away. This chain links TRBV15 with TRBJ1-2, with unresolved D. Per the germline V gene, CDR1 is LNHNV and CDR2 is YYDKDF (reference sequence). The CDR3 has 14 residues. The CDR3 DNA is TGTGCCACCAGCAACGAGAGGGCTAACTATGGCCACACCTTC. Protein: CATSNERANYGHTF. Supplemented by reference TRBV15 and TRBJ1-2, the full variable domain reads DAMVIQNPRYQVTQFGKPVTLSCSQTLNHNVMYWYQQKSSQAPKLLFHYYDKDFNNEADTPDNFQSRRPNTSFCFLDIRSPGLGDTAMYLCATSNERANYGHTFGSGTRLTVV.

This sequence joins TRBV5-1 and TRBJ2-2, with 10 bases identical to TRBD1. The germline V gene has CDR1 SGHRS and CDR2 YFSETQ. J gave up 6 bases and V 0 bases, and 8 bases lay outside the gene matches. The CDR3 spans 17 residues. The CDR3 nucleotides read TGCGCCAGCAGCTTGGCCGGTGCTGGACAGGGGGCCGGGGAGCTGTTTTTT. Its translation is CASSLAGAGQGAGELFF.

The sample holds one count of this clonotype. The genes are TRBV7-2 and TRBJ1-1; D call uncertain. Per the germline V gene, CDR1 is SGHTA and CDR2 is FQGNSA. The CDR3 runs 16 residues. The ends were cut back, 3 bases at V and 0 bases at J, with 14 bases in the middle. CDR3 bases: TGTGCCAGCAGCTTTCCCGGGCTGGGGATGAACACTGAAGCTTTCTTT. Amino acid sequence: CASSFPGLGMNTEAFF.

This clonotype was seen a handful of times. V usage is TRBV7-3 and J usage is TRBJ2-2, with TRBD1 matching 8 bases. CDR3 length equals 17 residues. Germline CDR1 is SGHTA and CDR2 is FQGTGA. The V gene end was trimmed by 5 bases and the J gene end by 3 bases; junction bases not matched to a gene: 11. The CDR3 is CASSPGQGWGYTGELFF. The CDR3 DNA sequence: TGTGCCAGCAGCCCCGGACAGGGATGGGGGTACACCGGGGAGCTGTTTTTT.

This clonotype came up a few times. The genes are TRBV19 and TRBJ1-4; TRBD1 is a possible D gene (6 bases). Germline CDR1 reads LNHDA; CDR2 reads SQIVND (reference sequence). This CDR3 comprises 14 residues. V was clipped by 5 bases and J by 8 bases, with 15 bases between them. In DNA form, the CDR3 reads TGTGCCAGTAGTCCCGGGACATATGAGGAAAAACTGTTTTTT. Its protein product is CASSPGTYEEKLFF.

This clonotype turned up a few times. The CDR3 sequence: CASRTGRNTGELFF. DNA for the CDR3: TGTGCCAGCAGGACCGGGAGGAACACCGGGGAGCTGTTTTTT. The chain is built from TRBV7-2 and TRBJ2-2; D might be TRBD2 (6 bases). The germline V and J ends were trimmed by 6 bases and 1 base, with 9 bases remaining between them. This CDR3 contains 14 residues. Germline V CDR1 and CDR2: SGHTA, FQGNSA.

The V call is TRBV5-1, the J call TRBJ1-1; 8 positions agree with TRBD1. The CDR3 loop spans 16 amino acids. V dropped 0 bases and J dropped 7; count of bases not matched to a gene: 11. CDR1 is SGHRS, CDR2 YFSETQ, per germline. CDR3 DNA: TGCGCCAGCAGCTTGGCCGTTACAGGGGGGATGGATGAAGCTTTCTTT. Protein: CASSLAVTGGMDEAFF.

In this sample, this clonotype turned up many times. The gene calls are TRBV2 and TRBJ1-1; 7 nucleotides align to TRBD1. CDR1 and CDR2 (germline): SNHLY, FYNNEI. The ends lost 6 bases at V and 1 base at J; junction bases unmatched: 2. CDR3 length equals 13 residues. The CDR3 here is CASRWTGNTEAFF. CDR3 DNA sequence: TGTGCCAGCAGATGGACAGGGAACACTGAAGCTTTCTTT.

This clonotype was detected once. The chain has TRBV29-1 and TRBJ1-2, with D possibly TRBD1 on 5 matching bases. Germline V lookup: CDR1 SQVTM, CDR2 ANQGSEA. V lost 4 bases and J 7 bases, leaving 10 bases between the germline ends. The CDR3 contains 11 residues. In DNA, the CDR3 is TGCAGCGTTGTGGGGGGTCTTGGCTACACCTTC. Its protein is CSVVGGLGYTF.

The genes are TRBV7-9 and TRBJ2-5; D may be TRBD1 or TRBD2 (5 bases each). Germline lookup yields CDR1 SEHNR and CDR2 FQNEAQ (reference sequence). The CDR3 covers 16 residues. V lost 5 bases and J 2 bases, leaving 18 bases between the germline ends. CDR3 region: CASSHPKGPSQETQYF. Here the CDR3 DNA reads TGTGCCAGCAGCCACCCCAAGGGACCTTCACAAGAGACCCAGTACTTC.